This T cell receptor beta chain was recovered during a study of long-term antiretroviral therapy in people with HIV (dated by TCRdb to 2021 to 2024). A note on the overall study: The earliest samples were collected roughly a decade before the 2015 WHO recommendation for immediate ART, at a time when ART was usually postponed until CD4 counts fell. A retrospective serial study tested whether changes in peripheral blood TRB repertoire composition and diversity were associated with ART initiation and durable HIV suppression. From 30 adults with confirmed HIV infection, the cohort provided approximately 190 cryopreserved PBMC samples, gathered serially across a mean of approximately six years (range 1-12). Among the roughly 30 participants with HIV, approximately 10 were female. No cross-contamination during QIAcube processing turned up in test extractions that ran a monoclonal T-cell line alongside around 34 polyclonal samples.

The investigation overall reported the following: Inferences about post-ART repertoire changes were limited because no data were available on ART adherence, viral resistance or therapy changes. HIV repertoires had narrower CDR3 length ranges than controls, and the network structure suggested an antigen-experienced repertoire that shifted only slightly toward naive after ART. Because pre-ART samples had limited cell numbers, profiling was done on unsorted PBMC rather than on sorted CD4+ and CD8+ T cells. Samples dated from the mid-2000s to the late 2010s, and the ART regimens used may be less effective than current ones. Owing to limited PBMC availability, only the TCR beta chain was sequenced, without alpha chain pairing. Expanded TRB clones identified before ART initiation dominated the repertoire across all time points, though the dominance fluctuated and decreased in many PLHIV after ART. A significant increase in TRB diversity was found to be associated with ART initiation, although TRB diversity was observed to remain significantly below that of transplant donor controls even after long-term ART.

Of note for this clone: Its antigen specificity is not known. The sample holds no much larger clone one base away, and base qualities are not on file.

Inclusion was restricted to participants for whom at least one PBMC sample before ART initiation and at least two post-ART samples were available. Every participant with HIV received treatment in the United States of America. Before DNA extraction, cryopreserved samples containing roughly 1-10 million PBMC were thawed and washed. At the time of the earliest PBMC sample, participants with HIV were aged between roughly 23 and 60 years. Each participant contributed PBMC samples from 1-4 timepoints before ART initiation and 2-8 timepoints after ART initiation, with a median of 7 samples. For every participant, serial HIV viral load, CD4+ T-cell count, ART history and demographic data were obtained. A Qiagen kit on a QIAcube was used to extract genomic DNA from unsorted PBMC, with samples processed in batches of 12. The immunoSEQ hsTCRB v3.0 assay was used at survey level resolution to sequence the TRB variable region. TRB sequencing targeted a depth of about 40,000-50,000 T-cell genomes per sample. Pooled TRB libraries were sequenced on an Illumina MiSeq with a v3 150-cycle kit. The authors' pipeline ran thus. Analysis of repertoires was carried out in R inside a reproducible Nextflow workflow spanning QC, data transformation and analysis. LymphoSeq2, an R package for exploring AIRR-Seq data, was used to implement the custom analyses. A handful of samples yielding fewer than 5000 total TRB sequences were excluded, leaving approximately 200 analyzed HIV repertoires. Among the approximately 180 retained HIV repertoires, roughly 60 were collected before ART initiation and 120 to 140 were collected after ART initiation. Repertoires were downsampled to 5000 TRB nucleotide sequences, with summary statistics averaged over 100 downsampling iterations. The analysis kept only TRB sequences whose CDR3 regions were at least seven amino acids long. Diversity was measured with a Shannon entropy-derived clonality score and the Gini coefficient. Repertoire networks linked the top 5000 CDR3 amino acid sequences whenever two sequences differed by an edit distance of one. For TRB CDR3 amino acid sequences, antigen specificity groups and MHC restriction were predicted with GLIPH2. Known CMV, EBV, HIV or tissue antigen associations were flagged by matching CDR3 amino acid sequences against VDJdb and McPAS-TCR. Pre-ART, post-ART and control groups were compared with Wilcoxon signed-rank tests and Holm-Bonferroni correction. The immuneACCESS repertoire file appears here via TCRdb, limited to in-frame rearrangements. These files lack a portion of the clones; in checked studies, under half of the deficit traces to unresolved V genes, and the cause of the others is not known. V and J calls and clone size are given by that table; D and trimming were obtained from the DNA. The sample table lists around 26,000 clones, roughly 82% of them with a count of one. Of the sample, roughly 2.3% falls within the top ten clones.

The CDR3 has 14 amino acids, counting the end cysteine and phenylalanine. Only the CDR3 portion is preserved as DNA: 42 bases, with reading frame beginning at the first base. Per the germline V gene (reference sequence), LNHDA is the CDR1 and SQIVND is the CDR2. V lost 5 bases and J lost 4 bases; the stretch between them is 14 bases long. This chain is built from TRBV19 and TRBJ1-1; tentative D gene TRBD1, with 6 bases matching. This sequence was found in a man aged 50 to 59 with HIV. Specimen: unsorted PBMCs, collected 3 years after starting antiretroviral therapy. The CDR3 sequence is CASSYAGAGTEAFF. The nucleotide sequence reads TGTGCCAGTAGTTACGCGGGGGCGGGCACTGAAGCTTTCTTT.